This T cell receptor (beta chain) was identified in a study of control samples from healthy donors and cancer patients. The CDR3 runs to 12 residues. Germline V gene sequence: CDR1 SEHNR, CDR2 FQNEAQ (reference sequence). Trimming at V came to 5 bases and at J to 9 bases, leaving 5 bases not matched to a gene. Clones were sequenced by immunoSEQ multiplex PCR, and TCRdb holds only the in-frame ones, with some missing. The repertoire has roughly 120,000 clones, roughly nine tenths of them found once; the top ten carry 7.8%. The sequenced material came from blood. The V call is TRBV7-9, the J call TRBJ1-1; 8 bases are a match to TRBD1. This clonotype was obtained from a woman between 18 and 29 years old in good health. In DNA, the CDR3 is TGTGCCAGCAGCCGCGGACAGGGTAAAGCTTTCTTT. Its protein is CASSRGQGKAFF.